This TCR beta chain emerged from a study of shared clonotypes between healthy human individuals. Generated by immunoSEQ multiplex PCR, the TCRdb table keeps only in-frame clones and is missing some. The data hold about 2.3 million clones, with about 92% observed a single time. CDR1 and CDR2 (germline): MNHNS, SASEGT. The CDR3 is 15 residues long. The junction had 10 bases not matched to a gene; V was cut back by 7 bases and J by 5 bases. The gene calls are TRBV6-1 and TRBJ2-5; 10 positions match TRBD1. The source material was naive CD4+ T cells from PBMCs. Indicated subset: CD45RA+ positively selected. The receptor was derived from a man aged 18 to 29 in good health. Some clones in this sample may be carry-over from other donors' samples. The CDR3 bases are TGTGCCAGCAACCCCAGACAGGGGGCTAGGGAGACCCAGTACTTC. Its protein product is CASNPRQGARETQYF.